The rows below give T cell receptor beta chains drawn from one sample of a study of T cells in Graves' hyperthyroidism and ophthalmopathy. TCRdb used MiXCR to reprocess the multiplex PCR reads, holding one entry per CDR3 protein. Of 350,000 to 400,000 distinct CDR3 sequences in the sample, roughly 19% were seen once. The sample was blood. These receptors were obtained from a woman aged 18-35 years with Graves' hyperthyroidism. CDR3s include the opening cysteine and the closing phenylalanine or tryptophan. Fields, in order: J gene, D gene, clone size, V gene, CDR3 protein, CDR3 DNA. The D gene is left open where the match is weak. The size of a clone is reported for some rows only, either as once, few or many, or as a class for expanded clones.

>TRBJ1-1|NA|NA|TRBV11-2
CASSLNQVNTEAFF
TGTGCCAGCAGCTTAAATCAGGTGAACACTGAAGCTTTCTTT
>TRBJ2-2|NA|many|TRBV27
CASSFFGGGELFF
TGTGCCAGCAGTTTCTTCGGAGGCGGGGAGCTGTTTTTT
>TRBJ2-7|TRBD1|many|TRBV6-5
CASSFRDSLPYEQYF
TGTGCCAGCAGTTTCCGGGACAGTCTGCCCTACGAGCAGTACTTC
>TRBJ2-7|NA|NA|TRBV12-3/TRBV12-4
CASSRGGQFYEQYF
TGTGCCAGCAGCAGGGGGGGCCAATTCTACGAGCAGTACTTC
>TRBJ2-2|TRBD1|NA|TRBV12-3/TRBV12-4
CASRARTGDTGELFF
TGTGCCAGCAGGGCTCGGACAGGAGACACCGGGGAGCTGTTTTTT
>TRBJ2-5|TRBD2|NA|TRBV4-1
CASSQREGKKETQYF
TGCGCCAGCAGCCAACGGGAGGGTAAAAAAGAGACCCAGTACTTC
>TRBJ1-1|NA|many|TRBV12-3/TRBV12-4
CASSLARRVYEAFF
TGTGCCAGCAGTTTAGCGCGGAGGGTATATGAGGCTTTCTTT
>TRBJ1-1|NA|many|TRBV6-5
CASSYGRNTEAFF
TGTGCCAGCAGTTACGGTAGGAACACTGAAGCTTTCTTT
>TRBJ2-2|NA|few|TRBV6-1
CASSARVSNTGELFF
TGTGCCAGCAGTGCCAGGGTTTCGAACACCGGGGAGCTGTTTTTT
>TRBJ2-5|NA|many|TRBV7-2
CASSLVGRSQETQYF
TGTGCCAGCAGCTTAGTAGGACGGAGCCAAGAGACCCAGTACTTC
>TRBJ2-2|TRBD2|few|TRBV3-1
CASSQEDAGGSGELFF
TGTGCCAGCAGCCAAGAGGATGCGGGCGGGAGCGGGGAGCTGTTTTTT
>TRBJ2-2|TRBD2|many|TRBV5-1
CASSSGGTGELFF
TGTGCCAGCAGCTCGGGGGGTACCGGGGAGCTGTTTTTT
>TRBJ2-7|NA|many|TRBV11-2
CASSSLRQPHAYEQYF
TGTGCCAGCAGCTCCCTCCGACAGCCCCATGCTTACGAGCAGTACTTC
>TRBJ2-2|NA|many|TRBV9
CASSDMSGELFF
TGTGCCAGCAGCGACATGTCCGGGGAGCTGTTTTTT
>TRBJ1-5|TRBD1|many|TRBV2
CASSDATGRRNQPQHF
TGTGCCAGCAGTGACGCGACAGGGCGGCGCAATCAGCCCCAGCATTTT
>TRBJ2-2|NA|many|TRBV10-1
CASSESFDGNTGELFF
TGCGCCAGCAGTGAGTCCTTTGACGGGAACACCGGGGAGCTGTTTTTT
>TRBJ2-7|NA|NA|TRBV6-5
CASSYSGGTAEEQYF
TGTGCCAGCAGTTACAGTGGAGGGACGGCAGAGGAGCAGTACTTC
>TRBJ2-5|NA|many|TRBV11-2
CASSLVTGAKETQYF
TGTGCCAGCAGCTTAGTCACGGGGGCGAAGGAGACCCAGTACTTC
>TRBJ2-7|TRBD2|many|TRBV4-1
CASSQLLAGFYEQYF
TGCGCCAGCAGCCAACTACTAGCGGGGTTTTACGAGCAGTACTTC
>TRBJ2-5|NA|many|TRBV5-1
CASSSPARDLYQETQYF
TGCGCCAGCAGCTCCCCTGCACGAGATTTGTACCAAGAGACCCAGTACTTC
>TRBJ2-2|NA|NA|TRBV11-1
CASSLKGVGYTGELFF
TGTGCCAGCAGCCTAAAGGGGGTTGGCTACACCGGGGAGCTGTTTTTT
>TRBJ1-2|NA|many|TRBV5-1
CASSLVGTGYTF
TGCGCCAGCAGCTTGGTCGGGACTGGCTACACCTTC
>TRBJ2-5|TRBD1|few|TRBV5-1
CASSLAEGALGETQYF
TGCGCCAGCAGCTTGGCAGAGGGGGCTCTCGGAGAGACCCAGTACTTC
>TRBJ1-2|TRBD1|few|TRBV12-3/TRBV12-4
CASLAGTGDNYGYTF
TGTGCCAGTCTCGCCGGGACAGGCGATAACTATGGCTACACCTTC
>TRBJ2-4|TRBD2|many|TRBV12-3/TRBV12-4
CASSLKGLAGIKNIKYF
TGTGCCAGCAGCCTGAAGGGACTAGCGGGTATCAAAAACATTAAGTACTTC
>TRBJ1-2|NA|once|TRBV18
CASSQLTARTEANYGYTF
TGTGCCAGCTCCCAACTCACGGCTCGGACAGAAGCTAACTATGGCTACACCTTC
>TRBJ2-7|NA|many|TRBV11-2
CASSLRHGAYEQYF
TGTGCCAGCAGCTTAAGGCACGGTGCCTACGAGCAGTACTTC
>TRBJ1-1|TRBD1|many|TRBV20-1
CSARRQGEAFF
TGCAGTGCTAGAAGACAGGGTGAAGCTTTCTTT
>TRBJ2-7|NA|many|TRBV28
CASRREGNYEQYF
TGTGCCAGCCGGAGGGAAGGGAACTACGAGCAGTACTTC